The next 10 T cell receptor beta chains were all read from a single sample in a study of circulating CD8 cells and anti-PD-1 response in melanoma. The QIAseq Immune Repertoire TCR panel built the libraries from roughly 16 ng of total RNA. MiXCR, run by TCRdb on the reads, gives a single entry per CDR3 protein. The sample has 350 to 550 distinct CDR3 sequences; over 8.5% are singletons. Live CD3+CD8+TCRalphabeta+ cells were sorted into four subsets by PD-1 and/or TIGIT. The sequencing here drew on CD8+ T cells from PBMCs, taken at baseline or after one month of anti-PD-1 therapy (not recorded which). Every receptor here comes from a human donor with melanoma.

This clonotype is medium-sized by share. This rearrangement joins TRBV30 to TRBJ2-1; TRBD2 aligns across 9 bases. CDR1 and CDR2 (germline): GTSNPN, SVGIG (reference sequence). The V gene end was trimmed by 0 bases and the J gene end by 3 bases; junction bases not matched to a gene: 3. This CDR3 has 15 amino acids. The CDR3 nucleotides read TGTGCCTGGAGTGTGGCTAGCGGGATCTACAATGAGCAGTTCTTC. Protein: CAWSVASGIYNEQFF.

Judged by abundance, this clonotype is large. This chain joins TRBV28 and TRBJ2-7; D not certain. V lost 3 bases and J 2 bases, leaving 14 bases between the germline ends. The CDR3 sequence is 15 residues long. Per the germline V gene, CDR1 is MDHEN and CDR2 is SYDVKM. CDR3 protein: CASSFLWTHPYEQYF. The CDR3, as DNA: TGTGCCAGCAGTTTTCTCTGGACCCATCCCTACGAGCAGTACTTC.

By share, this clonotype ranks as large. The V and J genes are TRBV19 and TRBJ2-7; the D gene is possibly TRBD1 (6 bases). The CDR3 consists of 14 residues. CDR1 LNHDA and CDR2 SQIVND come from the germline V gene (reference sequence). V was trimmed by 2 bases and J by 2 bases, leaving 10 bases between them. CDR3 loop: CASSISGATYEQYF. CDR3 nucleotides: TGTGCCAGTAGTATATCAGGGGCTACCTACGAGCAGTACTTC.

This clonotype is deemed medium-sized (0.01 to 0.1%). The chain recombines TRBV7-3 with TRBJ2-3; D remains ambiguous. V was pared by 2 bases and J by 1 base, with 4 bases between. Germline V gene lookup returns CDR1 SGHTA and CDR2 FQGTGA. The CDR3 is 13 residues long. DNA of the CDR3: TGTGCCAGCAGCTTAGGCGGCACAGATACGCAGTATTTT. The encoded protein is CASSLGGTDTQYF.

In regard to this clonotype: Being one base from a much bigger clone, this may be a read error. CDR3 bases: TGTGCCAGCAGTTTATCGCGGACCTACGAGCAGTACTTC. As protein: CASSLSRTYEQYF. V is TRBV28 and J is TRBJ2-7; D not resolved. V was shortened by 1 base and J by 2 bases, with 6 bases between the two germline ends. The CDR3 consists of 13 residues. The V gene's germline CDR1 is MDHEN and CDR2 SYDVKM.

This clonotype is termed medium-sized. The chain has TRBV28 and TRBJ2-1; 8 bases are shared with TRBD2. The CDR3 spans 12 residues. The J segment lost 6 bases and the V segment lost 9 bases, leaving 4 bases of the junction unmatched. Germline V lookup: CDR1 MDHEN, CDR2 SYDVKM. CDR3 bases: TGTGCCAGTAGTAGCGGGATCAATGAGCAGTTCTTC. Translating gives CASSSGINEQFF.

This clonotype counts as large (0.1 to 1%). At one boundary the junction diverges from the germline segment, which might be a read error. This chain joins TRBV29-1 and TRBJ2-7, with 11 positions matching TRBD1. Germline CDR1 SQVTM, CDR2 ANQGSEA. The CDR3 spans 15 residues. The CDR3 spells CSVEDKGQGAWEQCF. CDR3 coding DNA: TGCAGCGTTGAAGATAAAGGACAGGGGGCGTGGGAGCAGTGCTTC.

In the case of this clonotype: A much larger clone lies a single base off, so this may be a read error. The conserved phenylalanine or tryptophan is not found at the CDR3 terminus, so this likely reflects a read error. The V and J genes are TRBV19 and TRBJ2-1; 8 nucleotides line up with TRBD1. CDR3 size: 18 residues. In germline, CDR1 is LNHDA, CDR2 SQIVND (reference sequence). After removal of 7 bases from V and 5 bases from J, the junction contained 19 bases not matched to a gene. The CDR3 protein is CASTHIPGAGQGDNEQFY. The CDR3 nucleotides are TGTGCCAGTACCCATATACCAGGGGCAGGACAGGGAGACAATGAGCAGTTCTAC.

This rearrangement joins TRBV2 to TRBJ1-2, with D tentatively TRBD1 (6 bases). The ends were cut back, 3 bases at V and 6 bases at J, with 11 bases in the middle. The CDR3 spans 13 residues. Germline V lookup: CDR1 SNHLY, CDR2 FYNNEI. The DNA of the CDR3 is TGTGCCAGCAGTGATACGGGGGGCAATGGCTACACCTTC. It specifies CASSDTGGNGYTF.

This clonotype is judged medium-sized. This sequence joins TRBV29-1 and TRBJ2-7; 11 nucleotides line up with TRBD1. CDR3 length equals 15 residues. Germline V gene sequence: CDR1 SQVTM, CDR2 ANQGSEA. Trimming took 0 bases from V and 7 from J; bases not matched to a gene: 8. CDR3 protein: CSVEDKGQGAWEQYF. In DNA form, the CDR3 reads TGCAGCGTTGAAGATAAAGGACAGGGGGCGTGGGAGCAGTACTTC.